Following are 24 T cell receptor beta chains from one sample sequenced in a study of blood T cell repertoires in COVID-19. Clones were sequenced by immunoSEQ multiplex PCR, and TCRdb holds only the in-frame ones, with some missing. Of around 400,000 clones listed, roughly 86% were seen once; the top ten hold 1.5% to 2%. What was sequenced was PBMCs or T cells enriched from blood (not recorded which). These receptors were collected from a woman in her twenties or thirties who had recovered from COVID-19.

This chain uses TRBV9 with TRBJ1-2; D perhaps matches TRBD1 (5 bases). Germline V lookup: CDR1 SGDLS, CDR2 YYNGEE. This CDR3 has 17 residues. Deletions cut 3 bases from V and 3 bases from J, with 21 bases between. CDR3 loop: CASSETKGRGRDYGYTF. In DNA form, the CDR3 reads TGTGCCAGCAGCGAAACTAAGGGGAGGGGTCGGGACTATGGCTACACCTTC.

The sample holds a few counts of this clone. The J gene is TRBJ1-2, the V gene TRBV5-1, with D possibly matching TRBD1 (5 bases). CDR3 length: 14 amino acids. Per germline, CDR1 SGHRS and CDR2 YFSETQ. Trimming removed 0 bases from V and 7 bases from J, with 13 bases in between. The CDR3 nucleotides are TGCGCCAGCAGCTTGGAAGGGGTTCCCCCTGGCTACACCTTC. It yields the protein CASSLEGVPPGYTF.

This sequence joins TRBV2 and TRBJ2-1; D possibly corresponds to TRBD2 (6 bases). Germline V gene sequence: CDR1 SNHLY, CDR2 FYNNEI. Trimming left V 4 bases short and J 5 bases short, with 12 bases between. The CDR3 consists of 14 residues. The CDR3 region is CASSAGVKNNEQFF. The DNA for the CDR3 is TGTGCCAGCAGTGCGGGAGTTAAGAACAATGAGCAGTTCTTC. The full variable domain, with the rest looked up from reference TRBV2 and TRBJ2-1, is EPEVTQTPSHQVTQMGQEVILRCVPISNHLYFYWYRQILGQKVEFLVSFYNNEISEKSEIFDDQFSVERPDGSNFTLKIRSTKLEDSAMYFCASSAGVKNNEQFFGPGTRLTVL.

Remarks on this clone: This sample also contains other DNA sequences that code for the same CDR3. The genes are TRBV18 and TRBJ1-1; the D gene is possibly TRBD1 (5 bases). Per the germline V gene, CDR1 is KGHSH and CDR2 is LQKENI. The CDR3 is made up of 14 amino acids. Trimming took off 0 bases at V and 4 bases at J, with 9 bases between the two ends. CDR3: CASSPPGGGTEAFF. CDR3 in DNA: TGTGCCAGCTCACCACCGGGGGGTGGCACTGAAGCTTTCTTT.

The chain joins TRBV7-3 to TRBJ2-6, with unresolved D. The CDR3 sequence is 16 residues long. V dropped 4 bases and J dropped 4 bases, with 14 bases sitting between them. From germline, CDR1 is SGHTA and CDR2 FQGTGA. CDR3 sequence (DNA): TGTGCCAGCAGCTCAGGCCGCATTCGCGGGGCCAACGTCCTGACTTTC. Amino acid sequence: CASSSGRIRGANVLTF.

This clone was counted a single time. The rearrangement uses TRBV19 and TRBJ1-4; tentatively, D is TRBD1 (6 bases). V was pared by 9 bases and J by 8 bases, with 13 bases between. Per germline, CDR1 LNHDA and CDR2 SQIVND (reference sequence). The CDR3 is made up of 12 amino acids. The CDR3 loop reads CASGQYAEKLFF. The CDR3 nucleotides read TGTGCCAGCGGACAGTACGCCGAAAAACTGTTTTTT. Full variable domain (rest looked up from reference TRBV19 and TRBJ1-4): DGGITQSPKYLFRKEGQNVTLSCEQNLNHDAMYWYRQDPGQGLRLIYYSQIVNDFQKGDIAEGYSVSREKKESFPLTVTSAQKNPTAFYLCASGQYAEKLFFGSGTQLSVL.

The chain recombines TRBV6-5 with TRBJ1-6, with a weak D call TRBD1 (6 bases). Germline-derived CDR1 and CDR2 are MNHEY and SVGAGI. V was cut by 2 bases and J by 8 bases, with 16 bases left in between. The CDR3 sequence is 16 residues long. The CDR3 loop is CASSYPRGYSDSPLHF. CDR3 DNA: TGTGCCAGCAGTTACCCGAGGGGGTATTCGGATTCACCCCTCCACTTT.

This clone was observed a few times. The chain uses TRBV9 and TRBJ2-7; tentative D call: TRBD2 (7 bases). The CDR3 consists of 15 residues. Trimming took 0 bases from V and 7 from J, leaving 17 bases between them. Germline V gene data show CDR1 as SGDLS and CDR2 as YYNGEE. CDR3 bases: TGTGCCAGCAGCGTAGAAATGGGGGGGCCTCTAGAGCAGTACTTC. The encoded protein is CASSVEMGGPLEQYF.

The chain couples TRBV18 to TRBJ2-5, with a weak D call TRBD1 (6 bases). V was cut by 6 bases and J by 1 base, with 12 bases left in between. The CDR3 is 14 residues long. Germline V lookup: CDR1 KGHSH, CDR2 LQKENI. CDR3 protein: CASSWGQPQETQYF. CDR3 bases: TGTGCCAGCTCCTGGGGGCAGCCCCAAGAGACCCAGTACTTC.

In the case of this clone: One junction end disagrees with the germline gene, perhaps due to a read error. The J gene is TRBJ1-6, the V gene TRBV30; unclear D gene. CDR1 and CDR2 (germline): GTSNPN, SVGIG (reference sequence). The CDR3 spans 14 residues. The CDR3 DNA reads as TGTGCCCGGCTGGGCAGTGCGATTGGTTCAGCCCTCCACTTT. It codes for CARLGSAIGSALHF.

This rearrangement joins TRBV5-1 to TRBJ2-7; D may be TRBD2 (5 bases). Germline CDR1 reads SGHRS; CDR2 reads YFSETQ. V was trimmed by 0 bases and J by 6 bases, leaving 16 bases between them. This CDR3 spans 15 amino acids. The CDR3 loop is CASSLGATIEGEQYF. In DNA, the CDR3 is TGCGCCAGCAGCTTGGGGGCCACAATTGAGGGCGAGCAGTACTTC.

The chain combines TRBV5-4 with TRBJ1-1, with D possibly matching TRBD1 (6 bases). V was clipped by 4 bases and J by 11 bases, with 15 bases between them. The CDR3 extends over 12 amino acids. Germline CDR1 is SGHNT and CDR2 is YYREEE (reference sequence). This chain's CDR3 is CASSRAGAQAFF. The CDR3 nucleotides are TGTGCCAGCAGCCGGGCAGGGGCGCAGGCTTTCTTT.

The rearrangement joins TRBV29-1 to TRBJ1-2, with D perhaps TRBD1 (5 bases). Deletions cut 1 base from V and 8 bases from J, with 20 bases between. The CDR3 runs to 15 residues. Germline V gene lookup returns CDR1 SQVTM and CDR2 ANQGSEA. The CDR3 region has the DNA TGCAGCGTTGAAGGAGGAGGGATGGGGCTCTACGGCTACACCTTC. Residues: CSVEGGGMGLYGYTF.

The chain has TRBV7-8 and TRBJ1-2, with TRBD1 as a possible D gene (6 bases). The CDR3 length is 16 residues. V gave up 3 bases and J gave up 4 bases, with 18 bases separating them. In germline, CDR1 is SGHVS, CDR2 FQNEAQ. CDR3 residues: CASSFRTERSPYGYTF. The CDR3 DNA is TGTGCCAGCAGCTTTAGGACAGAGAGGAGTCCCTATGGCTACACCTTC. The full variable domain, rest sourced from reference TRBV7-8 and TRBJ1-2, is GAGVSQSPRYKVAKRGQDVALRCDPISGHVSLFWYQQALGQGPEFLTYFQNEAQLDKSGLPSDRFFAERPEGSVSTLKIQRTQQEDSAVYLCASSFRTERSPYGYTFGSGTRLTVV.

CDR3 amino acids: CASSYFLGRQETQYF. In DNA, the CDR3 is TGTGCCAGCAGTTACTTTCTGGGGCGCCAAGAGACCCAGTACTTC. The chain couples TRBV6-5 to TRBJ2-5; possibly TRBD1 for D (5 bases). Germline V gene data show CDR1 as MNHEY and CDR2 as SVGAGI. The ends were cut back, 1 base at V and 1 base at J, with 10 bases in the middle. The CDR3 has 15 residues.

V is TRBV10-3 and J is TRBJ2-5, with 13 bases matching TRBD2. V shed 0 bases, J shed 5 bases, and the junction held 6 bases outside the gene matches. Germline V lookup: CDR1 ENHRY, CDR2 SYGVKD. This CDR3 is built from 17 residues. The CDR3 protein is CAISESDTSGGAETQYF. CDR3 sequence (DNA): TGTGCCATCAGTGAGTCGGACACTAGCGGGGGGGCGGAGACCCAGTACTTC.

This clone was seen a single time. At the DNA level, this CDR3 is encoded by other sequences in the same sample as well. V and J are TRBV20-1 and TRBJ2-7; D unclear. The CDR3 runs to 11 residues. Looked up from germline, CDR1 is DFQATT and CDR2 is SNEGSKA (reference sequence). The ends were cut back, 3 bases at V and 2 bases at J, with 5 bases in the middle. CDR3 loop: CSASSAYEQYF. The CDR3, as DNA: TGCAGTGCTAGTTCTGCCTACGAGCAGTACTTC.

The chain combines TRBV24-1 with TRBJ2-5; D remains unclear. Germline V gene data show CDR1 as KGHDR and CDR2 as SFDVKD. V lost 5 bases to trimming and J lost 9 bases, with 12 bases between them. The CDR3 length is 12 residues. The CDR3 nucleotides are TGTGCCACCAGTGCGGGTCCGTCGGCCCAGTACTTC. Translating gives CATSAGPSAQYF.

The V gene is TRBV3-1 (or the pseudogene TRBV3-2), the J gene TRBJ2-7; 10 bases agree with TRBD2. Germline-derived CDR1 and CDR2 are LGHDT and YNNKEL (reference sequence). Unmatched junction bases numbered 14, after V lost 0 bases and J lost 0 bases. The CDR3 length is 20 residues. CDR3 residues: CASSQDQASGSLRDSYEQYF. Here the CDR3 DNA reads TGTGCCAGCAGCCAAGATCAGGCTAGCGGGAGTTTGAGGGACTCCTACGAGCAGTACTTC.

CDR3 DNA sequence: TGTGCCAGCAGTCGAACAGGTGATAATTCACCCCTCCACTTT. It encodes CASSRTGDNSPLHF. The chain employs TRBV3-1 (or the pseudogene TRBV3-2) and TRBJ1-6, with D tentatively TRBD1 (5 bases). There are 14 residues in the CDR3. From germline, CDR1 is LGHDT and CDR2 YNNKEL (reference sequence). Trimming took 6 bases from V and 5 from J, leaving 11 bases between them.

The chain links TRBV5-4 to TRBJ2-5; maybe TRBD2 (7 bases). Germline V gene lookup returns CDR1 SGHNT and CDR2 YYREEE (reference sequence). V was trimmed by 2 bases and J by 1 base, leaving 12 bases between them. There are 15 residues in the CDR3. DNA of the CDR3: TGTGCCAGCAGCTTAGGGGGGGACCCCCAAGAGACCCAGTACTTC. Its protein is CASSLGGDPQETQYF.

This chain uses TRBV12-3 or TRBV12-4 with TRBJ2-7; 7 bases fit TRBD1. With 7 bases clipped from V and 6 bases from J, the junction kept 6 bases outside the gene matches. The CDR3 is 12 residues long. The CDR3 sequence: CASTLGQSEQYF. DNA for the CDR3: TGTGCCAGCACCCTGGGACAGTCCGAGCAGTACTTC.

CDR3 sequence reads: CASSVERALAGPNTGELFF. CDR3 nucleotides: TGTGCCAGCAGCGTAGAACGGGCTCTAGCGGGCCCGAACACCGGGGAGCTGTTTTTT. V usage is TRBV9 and J usage is TRBJ2-2; 8 bases match TRBD2. CDR1 and CDR2 (germline): SGDLS, YYNGEE. The CDR3 has 19 amino acids. V shed 0 bases, J shed 0 bases, and the junction held 10 bases outside the gene matches.

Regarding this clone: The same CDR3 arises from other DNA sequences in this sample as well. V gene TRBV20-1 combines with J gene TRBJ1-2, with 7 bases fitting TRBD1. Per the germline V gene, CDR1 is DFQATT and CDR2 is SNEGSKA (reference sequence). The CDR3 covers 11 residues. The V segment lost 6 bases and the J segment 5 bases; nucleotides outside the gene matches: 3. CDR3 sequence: CSAGDSYGYTF. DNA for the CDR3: TGCAGTGCGGGGGACAGTTATGGCTACACCTTC.